The 10 T cell receptor beta chains below were found in one sample sequenced in a study of immune cell composition in non-small cell lung cancer. Here immunoSEQ multiplex PCR was the method, and the copy in TCRdb shows in-frame clones only, minus some. The repertoire holds about 2,500 clones, roughly 80% seen once, with 15% to 20% in the top ten. Normal lung sampling was at least 3 cm from the tumour, as distant as possible. The sequenced material came from non-adjacent lung tissue. These receptors were taken from a human donor with non-small cell lung cancer.

The chain is built from TRBV7-9 and TRBJ2-7; 9 bases are shared with TRBD1. Germline loops: CDR1 SEHNR, CDR2 FQNEAQ (reference sequence). The V gene end was trimmed by 4 bases and the J gene end by 2 bases; junction bases not matched to a gene: 3. This CDR3 has 14 residues. CDR3 amino acids: CASSSGQGPYEQYF. Here the CDR3 DNA reads TGTGCCAGCAGCTCGGGACAGGGACCCTACGAGCAGTACTTC.

This chain links TRBV19 with TRBJ1-1; possibly TRBD1 for D (6 bases). CDR3 length: 15 amino acids. CDR1 and CDR2 (germline): LNHDA, SQIVND (reference sequence). The germline V and J ends were trimmed by 2 bases and 3 bases, with 13 bases remaining between them. The DNA for the CDR3 is TGTGCCAGTAGTATACGTACAGGGTTAGACACTGAAGCTTTCTTT. Translated, it gives CASSIRTGLDTEAFF.

This rearrangement joins TRBV29-1 to TRBJ2-1, with D maybe TRBD1 (6 bases). Trimming took 6 bases from V and 6 from J, leaving 18 bases between them. The CDR3 has 14 amino acids. Germline values: CDR1 SQVTM, CDR2 ANQGSEA. CDR3 loop: CSVREGGGSNEQFF. The CDR3 DNA reads TGCAGCGTCCGGGAAGGGGGTGGATCCAATGAGCAGTTCTTC.

The rearrangement uses TRBV11-2 and TRBJ2-3; the match to TRBD1 covers 7 bases. In germline, CDR1 is SGHAT, CDR2 FQNNGV. The CDR3 is made up of 15 amino acids. The J segment lost 3 bases and the V segment lost 6 bases, leaving 9 bases of the junction unmatched. CDR3 loop: CASRSIDRETDTQYF. The CDR3 nucleotides read TGTGCCAGCAGATCTATCGACAGGGAAACAGATACGCAGTATTTT. The variable domain in full, completed from reference TRBV11-2 and TRBJ2-3, reads EAGVAQSPRYKIIEKRQSVAFWCNPISGHATLYWYQQILGQGPKLLIQFQNNGVVDDSQLPKDRFSAERLKGVDSTLKIQPAKLEDSAVYLCASRSIDRETDTQYFGPGTRLTVL.

The gene calls are TRBV9 and TRBJ2-1; 8 bases align to TRBD2. This CDR3 is 16 amino acids long. CDR1 SGDLS and CDR2 YYNGEE come from the germline V gene. V trimming: 2 bases; J trimming: 2 bases; junction bases outside the gene matches: 6. The CDR3 DNA reads as TGTGCCAGCAGCGTTGGACTAGCTGCAACCTACAATGAGCAGTTCTTC. Translated: CASSVGLAATYNEQFF.

The rearrangement joins TRBV6-5 to TRBJ2-2, with D possibly matching TRBD2 (6 bases). Germline V gene data show CDR1 as MNHEY and CDR2 as SVGAGI. Trimming removed 6 bases from V and 4 bases from J, with 9 bases in between. The CDR3 has 13 residues. DNA of the CDR3: TGTGCCAGCAGCGTGACTAGCACCGGGGAGCTGTTTTTT. Amino acid sequence: CASSVTSTGELFF.

This clone has more than one count but fewer than ten. This CDR3 reads CAISSGTGDGYTF. In DNA, the CDR3 is TGTGCCATCAGCTCCGGGACAGGGGATGGCTACACCTTC. V and J are TRBV10-3 and TRBJ1-2, with 10 bases matching TRBD1. The V segment lost 6 bases and the J segment 6 bases; nucleotides outside the gene matches: 4. The CDR3 totals 13 residues. The germline gives CDR1 ENHRY, CDR2 SYGVKD.

This clone was seen more than once but under ten times. This sequence joins TRBV7-3 and TRBJ1-1; D not resolved. CDR1 is SGHTA and CDR2 is FQGTGA in the germline V gene. Trimming removed 1 base at V and 3 bases at J, with 12 bases between. The CDR3 runs 15 residues. The CDR3 sequence: CASSLSGDGYTEAFF. CDR3 nucleotides: TGTGCCAGCAGCTTAAGCGGTGACGGGTACACTGAAGCTTTCTTT. Drawing the rest from reference TRBV7-3 and TRBJ1-1, the complete variable domain is GAGVSQTPSNKVTEKGKYVELRCDPISGHTALYWYRQSLGQGPEFLIYFQGTGAADDSGLPNDRFFAVRPEGSVSTLKIQRTERGDSAVYLCASSLSGDGYTEAFFGQGTRLTVV.

The J gene is TRBJ2-2, the V gene TRBV29-1; perhaps TRBD1 as D (5 bases). The CDR3 totals 14 residues. Per the germline V gene, CDR1 is SQVTM and CDR2 is ANQGSEA. Trimming cost V 1 base and J 0 bases, with 6 bases left between them. For the CDR3, the DNA is TGCAGCGTTGAAGGGACACCGAACACCGGGGAGCTGTTTTTT. Protein product: CSVEGTPNTGELFF.

This clone is judged large. This rearrangement joins TRBV28 to TRBJ2-7, with TRBD2 as a possible D gene (6 bases). CDR3 length equals 16 residues. From germline, CDR1 is MDHEN and CDR2 SYDVKM. The V end was cut by 4 bases, the J end by 1 base, with 17 bases between. CDR3 nucleotide sequence: TGTGCCAGCAGTTCGGGGAGCGGGTTAGGATCCTACGAGCAGTACTTC. This encodes CASSSGSGLGSYEQYF.